The clone carrying this TCR beta chain was picked up many times. Its antigen is unknown. Whole-blood samples were roughly 2.3 ml of peripheral blood from healthy adult volunteers. An oligonucleotide containing a UMI was ligated to the 3' end of TCR cDNA. Reverse transcription used DNase-treated unsorted total RNA, aiming for about 1 to 1,100 ng. CDR1 DFQATT and CDR2 SNEGSKA come from the germline V gene (reference sequence). Trimming removed 6 bases from V and 8 bases from J; junction bases left unmatched: 16. The CDR3 runs 15 residues. The data belong to a study of naive and memory T cell subsets. Study-level results: This RNA-based method may be sensitive to activation-related transcript changes.

For blood and skin samples, reverse transcription used TCR alpha and beta constant primers. Four PCR rounds used nested alpha and beta constant region primers plus the SP2 primer. TCRdb reanalysed the 5' RACE reads using MiXCR and keeps one entry per CDR3 protein. The data contain 25,000 to 30,000 distinct CDR3 sequences, under 30% of them singletons. The chain is built from TRBV20-1 and TRBJ2-1; 7 bases line up with TRBD2. The clonotype comes from a female donor in good health. DNA of the CDR3: TGCAGTGCCATTAAGGTCACGGGAGGTCTGTATGAGCAGTTCTTC. Translating it yields CSAIKVTGGLYEQFF.